These 26 T cell receptor beta chains were all obtained from the same sample, sequenced in a study of shared clonotypes between healthy human individuals. The assay was immunoSEQ multiplex PCR, and TCRdb's table has in-frame clones only and misses some. The sample has approximately 1.4 million clones, 98% seen once. Material for sequencing was naive CD4+ T cells sorted from blood. As for subset: CD45RA+ positively selected. These receptors all come from a man aged 25 to 40 in good health.

This clone was counted only a few times. The chain joins TRBV14 to TRBJ1-4; D ambiguous. V dropped 4 bases and J dropped 8 bases, with 11 bases sitting between them. CDR1 is SGHDN, CDR2 FVKESK, per germline. The CDR3 contains 13 residues. The CDR3 is CASSPRLGEKLFF. The DNA for the CDR3 is TGTGCCAGCAGCCCCAGGTTGGGGGAAAAACTGTTTTTT. The full variable domain, with the rest looked up from reference TRBV14 and TRBJ1-4, is EAGVTQFPSHSVIEKGQTVTLRCDPISGHDNLYWYRRVMGKEIKFLLHFVKESKQDESGMPNNRFLAERTGGTYSTLKVQPAELEDSGVYFCASSPRLGEKLFFGSGTQLSVL.

The rearrangement links TRBV4-2 to TRBJ1-2, with 7 bases identical to TRBD1. V lost 4 bases to trimming and J lost 6 bases; unmatched junction nucleotides: 17. The V gene's germline CDR1 is LGHNA and CDR2 YNFKEQ. The CDR3 loop spans 17 amino acids. The CDR3 nucleotides read TGTGCCAGCAGCCCTACCGGGCGACAGGGCCCTGTGGATGGCTACACCTTC. Its protein is CASSPTGRQGPVDGYTF.

The chain combines TRBV15 with TRBJ1-2; no definite D call. Germline values: CDR1 LNHNV, CDR2 YYDKDF (reference sequence). This CDR3 spans 15 amino acids. Trimming left V 0 bases short and J 4 bases short, with 12 bases between. The CDR3 region is CATSRDPGVSYGYTF. CDR3 DNA: TGTGCCACCAGCAGAGATCCCGGGGTGAGCTATGGCTACACCTTC.

This chain uses TRBV18 with TRBJ2-7; D unresolved. The CDR3 totals 14 residues. CDR1 KGHSH and CDR2 LQKENI come from the germline V gene. Trimming shortened V by 2 bases and J by 5 bases, and 13 bases separated the two germline ends. The CDR3 DNA sequence: TGTGCCAGCTCACCATCCCTACAGCTTCACGAGCAGTACTTC. Translated, it gives CASSPSLQLHEQYF. The full variable domain, with the rest looked up from reference TRBV18 and TRBJ2-7, is NAGVMQNPRHLVRRRGQEARLRCSPMKGHSHVYWYRQLPEEGLKFMVYLQKENIIDESGMPKERFSAEFPKEGPSILRIQQVVRGDSAAYFCASSPSLQLHEQYFGPGTRLTVT.

V is TRBV9 and J is TRBJ2-2; 8 positions agree with TRBD1. V gave up 3 bases and J gave up 3 bases; unmatched junction bases: 4. CDR1 and CDR2 (germline): SGDLS, YYNGEE. This CDR3 comprises 15 residues. CDR3 nucleotide sequence: TGTGCCAGCAGCGAACAGGGGGGTTACACCGGGGAGCTGTTTTTT. This gives the protein CASSEQGGYTGELFF.

In regard to this clone: Other DNA sequences from this sample encode an identical CDR3 as well. The chain uses TRBV7-9 and TRBJ2-7; TRBD1 matches 8 bases. CDR3 length: 14 residues. V lost 5 bases, J lost 1 base, and 4 bases stayed unmatched. Germline-derived CDR1 and CDR2 are SEHNR and FQNEAQ (reference sequence). The CDR3 nucleotides read TGTGCCAGCAGCCAAGGACAGGGTTCCTACGAGCAGTACTTC. Its translation is CASSQGQGSYEQYF.

The V gene is TRBV7-4, the J gene TRBJ2-7, with 10 nucleotides matching TRBD2. The CDR3 runs to 15 residues. Germline lookup yields CDR1 SGHVT and CDR2 SQSDAQ. V shed 5 bases, J shed 4 bases, and the junction held 8 bases outside the gene matches. CDR3: CASSRPSGRGYEQYF. CDR3 in DNA: TGTGCCAGCAGCCGCCCAAGCGGGAGGGGGTACGAGCAGTACTTC.

The chain joins TRBV7-2 to TRBJ2-1; no clear D gene. The germline V gene has CDR1 SGHTA and CDR2 FQGNSA. The CDR3 is 12 residues long. V was shortened by 1 base and J by 7 bases, with 5 bases between the two germline ends. This CDR3 is CASSLGSNEQFF. Here the CDR3 DNA reads TGTGCCAGCAGCTTAGGAAGTAATGAGCAGTTCTTC.

The J gene is TRBJ1-1, the V gene TRBV5-6; 7 nucleotides match TRBD1. The germline CDR1 and CDR2 sequences are SGHDT and YYEEEE. CDR3 length: 14 amino acids. V lost 3 bases to trimming and J lost 2 bases; unmatched junction nucleotides: 4. CDR3 sequence reads: CASSWGDSNTEAFF. In DNA form, the CDR3 reads TGTGCCAGCAGCTGGGGGGACAGTAACACTGAAGCTTTCTTT.

This clone was recorded only once. Here the CDR3 DNA reads TGTGCCAGCAGCGTAGGACTAGCGGGATCGCCGTTCTTC. Translated: CASSVGLAGSPFF. This chain links TRBV9 with TRBJ2-1; 11 bases agree with TRBD2. Trimming removed 0 bases from V and 15 bases from J; junction bases left unmatched: 5. From germline, CDR1 is SGDLS and CDR2 YYNGEE. There are 13 residues in the CDR3.

V and J are TRBV5-4 and TRBJ1-1; unclear D gene. V shed 2 bases and J shed 1 base, with 6 bases lying between them. The CDR3 spans 13 residues. The germline V gene encodes CDR1 SGHNT and CDR2 YYREEE (reference sequence). CDR3 protein: CASSLGTNTEAFF. The CDR3 bases are TGTGCCAGCAGCTTAGGTACGAACACTGAAGCTTTCTTT. The full variable domain, completed using reference TRBV5-4 and TRBJ1-1, is ETGVTQSPTHLIKTRGQQVTLRCSSQSGHNTVSWYQQALGQGPQFIFQYYREEENGRGNFPPRFSGLQFPNYSSELNVNALELDDSALYLCASSLGTNTEAFFGQGTRLTVV.

The chain is built from TRBV7-2 and TRBJ2-5; no reliable D call. The germline V and J ends were trimmed by 0 bases and 2 bases, with 7 bases remaining between them. The germline gives CDR1 SGHTA, CDR2 FQGNSA. The CDR3 is 14 amino acids. CDR3: CASSLARIQETQYF. CDR3 bases: TGTGCCAGCAGCTTAGCTCGGATACAAGAGACCCAGTACTTC.

The chain combines TRBV5-1 with TRBJ2-3; TRBD2 aligns across 15 bases. J lost 0 bases, V lost 3 bases, and 8 bases had no gene match. The length of the CDR3 is 19 residues. Germline CDR1 SGHRS, CDR2 YFSETQ. The CDR3, as DNA: TGCGCCAGCAGCTCCGGACTAGCGGGAGGGTCCCTTAGCACAGATACGCAGTATTTT. The encoded protein is CASSSGLAGGSLSTDTQYF.

The chain recombines TRBV5-1 with TRBJ2-7, with 10 bases matching TRBD1. Germline V gene lookup returns CDR1 SGHRS and CDR2 YFSETQ. V lost 3 bases and J lost 6; bases outside the gene matches: 9. This CDR3 has 15 residues. In DNA form, the CDR3 reads TGCGCCAGCAGCTCGGCCGGGACAGGGGCGGGCGAGCAGTACTTC. This codes for CASSSAGTGAGEQYF.

This clone has only one observation. The rearrangement joins TRBV5-4 to TRBJ1-1, with TRBD1 as a possible D gene (6 bases). Germline CDR1 SGHNT, CDR2 YYREEE (reference sequence). Trimming removed 7 bases at V and 7 bases at J, with 29 bases between. The CDR3 length is 17 residues. CDR3 sequence reads: CASAPGGQLGLRGEAFF. The CDR3 DNA follows: TGTGCCAGCGCCCCGGGCGGACAGTTAGGCCTTCGGGGTGAAGCTTTCTTT. The variable domain in full, completed from reference TRBV5-4 and TRBJ1-1, reads ETGVTQSPTHLIKTRGQQVTLRCSSQSGHNTVSWYQQALGQGPQFIFQYYREEENGRGNFPPRFSGLQFPNYSSELNVNALELDDSALYLCASAPGGQLGLRGEAFFGQGTRLTVV.

About this clone itself: The sample carries other DNA sequences with the same CDR3. The genes are TRBV18 and TRBJ2-3, with TRBD2 identical over 11 bases. V dropped 4 bases and J dropped 3; count of bases not matched to a gene: 0. This CDR3 region has 14 residues. The germline gives CDR1 KGHSH, CDR2 LQKENI. CDR3 in DNA: TGTGCCAGCTCACGGACTAGCGGGACAGATACGCAGTATTTT. Its translation: CASSRTSGTDTQYF.

This clone appeared a single time. The rearrangement joins TRBV5-4 to TRBJ2-2; maybe TRBD1 (6 bases). The CDR3 has 16 residues. V was pared by 0 bases and J by 0 bases, with 9 bases between. Germline loops: CDR1 SGHNT, CDR2 YYREEE (reference sequence). For the CDR3, the DNA is TGTGCCAGCAGCTTGGTAGGGGGAGCGAACACCGGGGAGCTGTTTTTT. Protein product: CASSLVGGANTGELFF.

This clone is a singleton in its sample. The V call is TRBV7-8, the J call TRBJ2-5; TRBD1 agrees at 7 bases. The germline V gene encodes CDR1 SGHVS and CDR2 FQNEAQ. V lost 5 bases and J lost 5; bases outside the gene matches: 8. This CDR3 is built from 14 residues. CDR3: CASSLRQGVETQYF. As DNA, the CDR3 is TGTGCCAGCAGCCTCCGACAGGGCGTGGAGACCCAGTACTTC.

The rearrangement uses TRBV11-2 and TRBJ2-7; 7 nucleotides align to TRBD2. CDR3 length equals 12 residues. Looked up from germline, CDR1 is SGHAT and CDR2 is FQNNGV. Germline trimming cut 8 bases from V and 9 bases from J; bases unmatched to any gene: 10. CDR3 bases: TGTGCCAGCGGAGCTCGGGGGGTGGGGCAGTACTTC. Its protein product is CASGARGVGQYF.

The sample holds one count of this clone. The chain uses TRBV28 and TRBJ1-5, with a weak D call TRBD1 (5 bases). Germline CDR1 is MDHEN and CDR2 is SYDVKM. The CDR3 sequence is 13 residues long. CDR3 amino acids: CGCRGEGNQPQHF. In DNA, the CDR3 is TGTGGCTGCCGGGGGGAGGGCAATCAGCCCCAGCATTTT.

About this clone: Other DNA sequences in the sample encode the same CDR3. Written as DNA, the CDR3 is TGTGCCAGCAGCTTGGGACTAACAGATACGCAGTATTTT. Protein sequence: CASSLGLTDTQYF. The rearrangement joins TRBV11-2 to TRBJ2-3; TRBD2 aligns across 7 bases. V shed 3 bases and J 3 bases; nucleotides not matched to a gene: 0. The germline CDR1 and CDR2 sequences are SGHAT and FQNNGV. The CDR3 runs to 13 residues.

The chain couples TRBV7-2 to TRBJ1-5, with 7 bases lining up with TRBD1. J was trimmed by 6 bases and V by 6 bases; bases with no gene match: 8. This CDR3 is 14 amino acids long. The germline CDR1 and CDR2 sequences are SGHTA and FQGNSA. The CDR3 nucleotides read TGTGCCAGCAGTACCGGACAGGCTGCTCAGCCCCAGCATTTT. Protein sequence: CASSTGQAAQPQHF.

The chain uses TRBV15 and TRBJ1-4, with 7 bases identical to TRBD1. The CDR3 loop spans 16 amino acids. In germline, CDR1 is LNHNV, CDR2 YYDKDF (reference sequence). J lost 8 bases, V lost 0 bases, and 9 bases had no gene match. The CDR3 DNA reads as TGTGCCACCAGCAGAGAAGTAAGGGGGCGATGGGAAAAACTGTTTTTT. Translating it yields CATSREVRGRWEKLFF.

The genes are TRBV19 and TRBJ1-5; possible D gene TRBD1, 5 bases. This CDR3 contains 13 residues. Per germline, CDR1 LNHDA and CDR2 SQIVND (reference sequence). The V gene lost 7 bases and the J gene lost 7 bases, with 14 bases spanning the gap. The DNA for the CDR3 is TGTGCCAGTAACATGAGGGGTTGGCAGCCCCAGCATTTT. Translating it yields CASNMRGWQPQHF.

The chain carries TRBV5-1 and TRBJ2-4, with D tentatively TRBD1 (6 bases). The V gene lost 4 bases and the J gene lost 6 bases, with 17 bases spanning the gap. There are 15 residues in the CDR3. Germline CDR1 is SGHRS and CDR2 is YFSETQ. The DNA of the CDR3 is TGCGCCAGCAGCAAACCGGACAGCCCGGCAAACATTCAGTACTTC. This codes for CASSKPDSPANIQYF.

V is TRBV29-1 and J is TRBJ1-3; D is unresolved. CDR1 is SQVTM, CDR2 ANQGSEA, per germline. The CDR3 runs 15 residues. Trimming cost V 0 bases and J 0 bases, with 9 bases left between them. The CDR3 protein is CSVEDPIFSGNTIYF. The DNA of the CDR3 is TGCAGCGTTGAAGATCCGATATTCTCTGGAAACACCATATATTTT. The full variable domain, its missing parts supplied by reference TRBV29-1 and TRBJ1-3, is SAVISQKPSRDICQRGTSLTIQCQVDSQVTMMFWYRQQPGQSLTLIATANQGSEATYESGFVIDKFPISRPNLTFSTLTVSNMSPEDSSIYLCSVEDPIFSGNTIYFGEGSWLTVV.